This T cell receptor beta chain is drawn from a study of cytomegalovirus exposure and HLA in healthy donors. General study points: A later analysis linked a missense DCLRE1C variant to TCR beta V- and J-gene trimming. Association of under 20,000 TCR beta sequences with HLA alleles was found at 0.05 false discovery rate in a later analysis. CMV serostatus was the only recorded immune exposure for donors.

It was with 60 Vbeta and 13 Jbeta primers that the PCR ran. Data came from immunoSEQ multiplex PCR; TCRdb stores just in-frame clones and leaves some out. The sample records approximately 170,000 clones, 70% being singletons. This clone was observed a few times. What it recognizes is unknown. The specimen sequenced was PBMCs. The TCR comes from a man aged 18 to 30 in good health and CMV-seropositive.

The CDR3: CASSQISGANVLTF. For the CDR3, the DNA is TGTGCCAGCAGTCAAATTTCTGGGGCCAACGTCCTGACTTTC. This chain links TRBV6-5 with TRBJ2-6; no clear D gene. The CDR3 loop spans 14 amino acids. V was cut by 5 bases and J by 1 base, with 6 bases left in between. Germline V gives CDR1 MNHEY, CDR2 SVGAGI.